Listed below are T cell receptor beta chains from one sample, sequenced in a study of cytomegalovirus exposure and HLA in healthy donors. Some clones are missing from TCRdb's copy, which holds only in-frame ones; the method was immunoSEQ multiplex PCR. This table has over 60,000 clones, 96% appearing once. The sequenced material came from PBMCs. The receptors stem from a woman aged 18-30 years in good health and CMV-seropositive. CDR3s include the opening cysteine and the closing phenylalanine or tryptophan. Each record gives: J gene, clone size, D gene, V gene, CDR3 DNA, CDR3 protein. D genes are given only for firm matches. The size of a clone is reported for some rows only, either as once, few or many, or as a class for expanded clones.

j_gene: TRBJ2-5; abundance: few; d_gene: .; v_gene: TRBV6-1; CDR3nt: TGTGCCAGCAGTGTAGGGCGGGCCCAAGAGACCCAGTACTTC; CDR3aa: CASSVGRAQETQYF
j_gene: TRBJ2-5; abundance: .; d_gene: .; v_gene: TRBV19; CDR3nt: TGTGCCAGTAGTGGATGGAGGGGGGGAGAGACCCAGTACTTC; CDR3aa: CASSGWRGGETQYF
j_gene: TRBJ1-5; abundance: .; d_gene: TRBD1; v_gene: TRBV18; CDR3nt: TGTGCCGGCTCCCAGATGACAGGGGGAAATCAGCCCCAGCATTTT; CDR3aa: CAGSQMTGGNQPQHF
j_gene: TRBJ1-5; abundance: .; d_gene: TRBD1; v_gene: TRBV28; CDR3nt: TGTGCCAGCAGTCTCGGGACAGGGGGCCAGCCCCAGCATTTT; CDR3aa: CASSLGTGGQPQHF
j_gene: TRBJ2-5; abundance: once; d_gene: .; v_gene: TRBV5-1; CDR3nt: TGCGCCAGCAGGACAGAGTACCAAGAGACCCAGTACTTC; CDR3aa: CASRTEYQETQYF
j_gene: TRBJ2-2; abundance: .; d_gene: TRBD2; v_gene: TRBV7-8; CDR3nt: TGTGCCAGCAGCCCCATAGCGGGAGGGCCGTACGGGGAGCTGTTTTTT; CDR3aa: CASSPIAGGPYGELFF
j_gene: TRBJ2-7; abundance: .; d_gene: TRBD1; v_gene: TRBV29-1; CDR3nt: TGCAGCGTTGTTGGGAGGACAGGGGGCTTCCCCTACGAGCAGTACTTC; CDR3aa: CSVVGRTGGFPYEQYF
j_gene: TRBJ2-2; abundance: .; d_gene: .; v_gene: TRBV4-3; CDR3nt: TGCGCCAGCAGCCAAGTCAGCGGGACCGGGGAGCTGTTTTTT; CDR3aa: CASSQVSGTGELFF
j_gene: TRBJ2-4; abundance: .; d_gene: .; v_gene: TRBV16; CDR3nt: TGTGCCAGCAGCCGAGAGAAAAACATTCAGTACTTC; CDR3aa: CASSREKNIQYF
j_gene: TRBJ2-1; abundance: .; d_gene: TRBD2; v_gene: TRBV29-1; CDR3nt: TGCAGCGTTGAAGGACTAGCCCCTGAGCAGTTCTTC; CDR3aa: CSVEGLAPEQFF
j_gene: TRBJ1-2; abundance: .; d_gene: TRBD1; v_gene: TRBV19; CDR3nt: TGTGCCAGTACAGGACAGGGGTTTGGCTATGGCTACACCTTC; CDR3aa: CASTGQGFGYGYTF
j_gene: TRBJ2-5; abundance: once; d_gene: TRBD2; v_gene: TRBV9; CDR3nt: TGTGCCAGCAGCGCGTATAGCGGGAGAGGAGAGACCCAGTACTTC; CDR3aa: CASSAYSGRGETQYF
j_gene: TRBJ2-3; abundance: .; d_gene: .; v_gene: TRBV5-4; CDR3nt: TGTGCCAGCAGCTTTTCTTCAGATACGCAGTATTTT; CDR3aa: CASSFSSDTQYF
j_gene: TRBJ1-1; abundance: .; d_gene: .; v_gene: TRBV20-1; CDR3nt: TGCAGTGCCATCAGAACAGGAGAAGCTTTCTTT; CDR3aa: CSAIRTGEAFF
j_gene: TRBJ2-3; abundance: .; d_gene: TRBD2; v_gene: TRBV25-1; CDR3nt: TGTGCCAGCGCGGGACTAGCGGGCCTAGGGGGCACAGATACGCAGTATTTT; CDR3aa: CASAGLAGLGGTDTQYF
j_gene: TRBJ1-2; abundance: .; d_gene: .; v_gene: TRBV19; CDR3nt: TGTGCCAGTAGTGATGAGTACTATGGCTACACCTTC; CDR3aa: CASSDEYYGYTF
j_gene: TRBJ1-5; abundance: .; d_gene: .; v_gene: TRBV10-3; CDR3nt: TGTGCCATCAGTGACAGGGTCGGTTCTAATCAGCCCCAGCATTTT; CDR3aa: CAISDRVGSNQPQHF
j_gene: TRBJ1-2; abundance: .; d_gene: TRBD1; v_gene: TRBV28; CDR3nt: TGTGCCAGCAGTTCTTTGGACAGGGGGCCTGGCTACACCTTC; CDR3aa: CASSSLDRGPGYTF
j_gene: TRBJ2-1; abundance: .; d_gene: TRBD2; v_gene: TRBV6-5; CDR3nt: TGTGCCAGCAGCTCAAGCGGGGGAGATTACAATGAGCAGTTCTTC; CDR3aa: CASSSSGGDYNEQFF
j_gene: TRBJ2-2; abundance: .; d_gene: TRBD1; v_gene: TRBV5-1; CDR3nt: TGCGCCAGCAGCCGGACAGGGACCGGGGAGCTGTTTTTT; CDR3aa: CASSRTGTGELFF
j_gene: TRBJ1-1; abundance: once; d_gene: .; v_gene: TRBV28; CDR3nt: TGTGCCAGCAGGCGGGGACCGAACACTGAAGCTTTCTTT; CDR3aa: CASRRGPNTEAFF
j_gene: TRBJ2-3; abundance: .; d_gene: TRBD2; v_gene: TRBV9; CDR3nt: TGTGCCAGCAGCGTAGAAGGGGAGACTAGCGGGAGACGTAATACGCAGTATTTT; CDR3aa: CASSVEGETSGRRNTQYF
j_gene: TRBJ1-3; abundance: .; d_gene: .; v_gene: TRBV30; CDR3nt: TGTGCCTGGAGTGTACGAGACACCATATATTTT; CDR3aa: CAWSVRDTIYF
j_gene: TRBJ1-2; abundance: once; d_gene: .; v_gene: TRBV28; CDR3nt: TGTGCCAGCAGTTTACCGGGGGTTGGCTATGGCTACACCTTC; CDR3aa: CASSLPGVGYGYTF
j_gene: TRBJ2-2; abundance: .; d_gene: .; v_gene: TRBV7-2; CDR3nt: TGTGCCAGCAGCCCAGAAGGGGGACGCACCGGGGAGCTGTTTTTT; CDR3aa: CASSPEGGRTGELFF
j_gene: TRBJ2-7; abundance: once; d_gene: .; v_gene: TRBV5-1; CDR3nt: TGCGCCAGCAGCCTAACAGGTTTTCGCGAGCAGTACTTC; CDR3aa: CASSLTGFREQYF
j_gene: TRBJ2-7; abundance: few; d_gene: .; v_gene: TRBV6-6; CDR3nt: TGTGCCAGCAGCCGAATGCAGGGCCCGTACGAGCAGTACTTC; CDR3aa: CASSRMQGPYEQYF
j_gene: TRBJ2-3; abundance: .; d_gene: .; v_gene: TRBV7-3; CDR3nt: TGTGCCAGCAGCTTAGTGGGGAGGAGCGACACAGATACGCAGTATTTT; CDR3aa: CASSLVGRSDTDTQYF
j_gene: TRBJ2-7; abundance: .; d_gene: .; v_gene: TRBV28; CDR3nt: TGTGCCAGCACCCAAGGGGTTCGCGACGAGCAGTACTTC; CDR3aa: CASTQGVRDEQYF
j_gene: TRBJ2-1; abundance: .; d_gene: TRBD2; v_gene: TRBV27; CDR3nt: TGTGCCAGCTCCGGGACTAGCGGGAGGGGCTCCTACAATGAGCAGTTCTTC; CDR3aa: CASSGTSGRGSYNEQFF
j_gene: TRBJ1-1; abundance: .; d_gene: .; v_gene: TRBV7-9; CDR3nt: TGTGCCAGCAGCGAGTATAACACTGAAGCTTTCTTT; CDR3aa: CASSEYNTEAFF
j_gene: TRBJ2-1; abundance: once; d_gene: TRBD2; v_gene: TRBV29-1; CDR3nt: TGCAGCGTCGTGGGACTAGCGGGAGTCAATCTAAACAATGAGCAGTTCTTC; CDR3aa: CSVVGLAGVNLNNEQFF